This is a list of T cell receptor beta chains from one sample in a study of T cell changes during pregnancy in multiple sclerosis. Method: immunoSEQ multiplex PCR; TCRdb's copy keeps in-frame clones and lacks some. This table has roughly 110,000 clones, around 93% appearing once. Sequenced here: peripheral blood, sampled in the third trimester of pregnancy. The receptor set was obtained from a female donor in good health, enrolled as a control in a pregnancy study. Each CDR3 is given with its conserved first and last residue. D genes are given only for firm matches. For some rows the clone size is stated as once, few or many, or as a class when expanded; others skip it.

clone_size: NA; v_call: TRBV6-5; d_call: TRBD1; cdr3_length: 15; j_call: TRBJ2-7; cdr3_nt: TGTGCCAGCAGCCGACAGGGCTTGAGCTCCTACGAGCAGTACTTC; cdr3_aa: CASSRQGLSSYEQYF
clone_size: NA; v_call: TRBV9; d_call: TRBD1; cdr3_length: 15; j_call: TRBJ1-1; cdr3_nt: TGTGCCAGCAGCGTAGGGGACAGACTGAACACTGAAGCTTTCTTT; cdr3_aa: CASSVGDRLNTEAFF
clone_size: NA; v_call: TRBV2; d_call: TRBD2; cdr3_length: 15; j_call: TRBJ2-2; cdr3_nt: TGTGCCAGCAGTGAATCAACTAGCGGGACCGGGGAGCTGTTTTTT; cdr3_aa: CASSESTSGTGELFF
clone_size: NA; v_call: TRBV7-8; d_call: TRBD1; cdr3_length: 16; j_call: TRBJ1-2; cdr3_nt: TGTGCCAGCAGCTTAGAAGGACAGGGCCTCAACTATGGCTACACCTTC; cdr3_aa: CASSLEGQGLNYGYTF
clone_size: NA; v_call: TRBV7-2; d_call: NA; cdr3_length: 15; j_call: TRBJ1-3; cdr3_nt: TGTGCCAGCAGCTTAGGCCAGGGCTCTGGAAACACCATATATTTT; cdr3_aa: CASSLGQGSGNTIYF
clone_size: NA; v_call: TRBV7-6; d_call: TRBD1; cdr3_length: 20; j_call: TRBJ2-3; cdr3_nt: TGTGCCAGCAGCATCGGACGGACAGGGGAACTATTAGGATACCCCTCCACGCAGTATTTT; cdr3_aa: CASSIGRTGELLGYPSTQYF
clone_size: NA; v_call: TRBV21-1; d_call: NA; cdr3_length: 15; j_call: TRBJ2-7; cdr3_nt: TGTGCCAGCACCAGGACAGGTGGAAACTTCGACGAGCAGTACTTC; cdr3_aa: CASTRTGGNFDEQYF
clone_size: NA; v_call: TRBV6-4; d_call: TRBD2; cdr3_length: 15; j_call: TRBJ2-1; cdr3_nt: TGTGCCAGCAGTGACTCAGCGGGGGGCTACAATGAGCAGTTCTTC; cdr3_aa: CASSDSAGGYNEQFF
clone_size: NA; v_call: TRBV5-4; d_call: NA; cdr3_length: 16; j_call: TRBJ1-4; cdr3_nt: TGTGCCAGCAGCCCAGCCGTCGGGGTACAAGATGAAAAACTGTTTTTT; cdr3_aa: CASSPAVGVQDEKLFF
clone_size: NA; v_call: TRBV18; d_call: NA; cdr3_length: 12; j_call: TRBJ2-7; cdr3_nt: TGTGCCAGCTCACCCGAGTTCTACGAGCAGTACTTC; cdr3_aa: CASSPEFYEQYF
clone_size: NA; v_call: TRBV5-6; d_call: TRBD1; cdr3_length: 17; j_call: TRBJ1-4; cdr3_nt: TGTGCCAGCAGCTTGCCCGGGACAGCTGCAACTAATGAAAAACTGTTTTTT; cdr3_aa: CASSLPGTAATNEKLFF
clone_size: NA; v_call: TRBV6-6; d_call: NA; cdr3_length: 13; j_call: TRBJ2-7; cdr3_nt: TGTGCCAGCAGTTACTCGCGGTTCGCTGAGCAGTACTTC; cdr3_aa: CASSYSRFAEQYF
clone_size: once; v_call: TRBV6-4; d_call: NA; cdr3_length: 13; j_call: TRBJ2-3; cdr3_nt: TGTGCCAGCAGTAGTAGCGTTCAGGATACGCAGTATTTT; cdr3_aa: CASSSSVQDTQYF
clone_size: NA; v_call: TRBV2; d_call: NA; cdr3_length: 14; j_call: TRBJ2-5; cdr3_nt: TGTGCCAACAACAGGGATTGGGACCAAGAGACCCAGTACTTC; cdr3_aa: CANNRDWDQETQYF
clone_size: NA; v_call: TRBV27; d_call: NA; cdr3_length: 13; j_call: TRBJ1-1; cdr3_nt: TGTGCCAGCGCAATTACAGGGTTGACTGAAGCTTTCTTT; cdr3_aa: CASAITGLTEAFF
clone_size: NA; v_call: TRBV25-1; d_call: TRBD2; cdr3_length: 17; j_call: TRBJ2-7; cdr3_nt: TGTGCCAGCAGTGAATCCCGAGTAGCGGGGGGGGCCTACGAGCAGTACTTC; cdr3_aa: CASSESRVAGGAYEQYF
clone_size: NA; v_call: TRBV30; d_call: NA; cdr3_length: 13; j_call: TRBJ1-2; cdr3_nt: TGTGCCTGGAGTTTTGACAGCTCCTATGGCTACACCTTC; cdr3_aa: CAWSFDSSYGYTF
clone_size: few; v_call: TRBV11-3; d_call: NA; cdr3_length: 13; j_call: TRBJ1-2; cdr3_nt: TGTGCCAGCAGCTTTTTTGGCGGATATGGCTACACCTTC; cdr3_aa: CASSFFGGYGYTF
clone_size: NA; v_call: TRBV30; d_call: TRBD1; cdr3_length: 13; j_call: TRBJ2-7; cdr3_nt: TGTGCCTGGAGCCCGGGACAGTCCTACGAGCAGTACTTC; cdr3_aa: CAWSPGQSYEQYF
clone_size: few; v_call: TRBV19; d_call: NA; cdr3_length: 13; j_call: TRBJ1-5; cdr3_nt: TGTGCCAGTAGTATTGGACAGAGTGGTCCCCAGCATTTT; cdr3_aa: CASSIGQSGPQHF
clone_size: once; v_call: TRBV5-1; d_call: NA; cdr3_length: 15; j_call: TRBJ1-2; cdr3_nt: TGCGCCAGCAGCTTGATGGAGGGATTGTTCTCTGGCTACACCTTC; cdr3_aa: CASSLMEGLFSGYTF
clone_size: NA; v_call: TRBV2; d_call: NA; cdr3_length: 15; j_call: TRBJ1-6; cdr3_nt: TGTGCCACCACGATCAGGGCGGACCCCTATTCACCCCTCCACTTT; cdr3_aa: CATTIRADPYSPLHF
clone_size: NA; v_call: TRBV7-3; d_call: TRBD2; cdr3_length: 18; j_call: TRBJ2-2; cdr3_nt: TGTGCCAGCAGCCCCGGGACTAGCGGGGGGGCTTATAGCGGGGAGCTGTTTTTT; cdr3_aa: CASSPGTSGGAYSGELFF
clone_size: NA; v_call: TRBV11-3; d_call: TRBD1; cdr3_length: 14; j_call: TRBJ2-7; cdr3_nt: TGTGCCAGCAGCTTCGGGACAGGGGCCCTCGAGCAGTACTTC; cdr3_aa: CASSFGTGALEQYF
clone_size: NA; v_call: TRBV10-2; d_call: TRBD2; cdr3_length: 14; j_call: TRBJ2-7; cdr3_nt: TGCGCCAGCAGGACTAGCGGGGGTGGTCTCGAGCAGTACTTC; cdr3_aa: CASRTSGGGLEQYF
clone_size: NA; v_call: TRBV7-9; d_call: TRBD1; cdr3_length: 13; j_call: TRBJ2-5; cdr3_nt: TGTGCCAGCAGCTTGACAGGGGAAGAGACCCAGTACTTC; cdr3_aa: CASSLTGEETQYF
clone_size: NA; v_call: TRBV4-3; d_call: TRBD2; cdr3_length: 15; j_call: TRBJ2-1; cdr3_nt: TGCGCCAGCAGCCAAGGACTAGCGGGTGACAATGAGCAGTTCTTC; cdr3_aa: CASSQGLAGDNEQFF
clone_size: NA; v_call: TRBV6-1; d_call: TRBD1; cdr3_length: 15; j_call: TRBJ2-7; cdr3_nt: TGTGCCAGCACCACCCTCCGGGACAGGGCACGCGAGCAGTACTTC; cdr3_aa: CASTTLRDRAREQYF
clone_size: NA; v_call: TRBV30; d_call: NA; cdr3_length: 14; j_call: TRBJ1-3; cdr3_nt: TGTGCCTGGAGCCTAGGGGGAATTGGAAACACCATATATTTT; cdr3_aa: CAWSLGGIGNTIYF
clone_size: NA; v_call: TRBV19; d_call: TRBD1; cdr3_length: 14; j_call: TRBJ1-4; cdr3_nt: TGTGCCAGTAGTGACAGGGGGCGAAGTGAAAAACTGTTTTTT; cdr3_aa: CASSDRGRSEKLFF